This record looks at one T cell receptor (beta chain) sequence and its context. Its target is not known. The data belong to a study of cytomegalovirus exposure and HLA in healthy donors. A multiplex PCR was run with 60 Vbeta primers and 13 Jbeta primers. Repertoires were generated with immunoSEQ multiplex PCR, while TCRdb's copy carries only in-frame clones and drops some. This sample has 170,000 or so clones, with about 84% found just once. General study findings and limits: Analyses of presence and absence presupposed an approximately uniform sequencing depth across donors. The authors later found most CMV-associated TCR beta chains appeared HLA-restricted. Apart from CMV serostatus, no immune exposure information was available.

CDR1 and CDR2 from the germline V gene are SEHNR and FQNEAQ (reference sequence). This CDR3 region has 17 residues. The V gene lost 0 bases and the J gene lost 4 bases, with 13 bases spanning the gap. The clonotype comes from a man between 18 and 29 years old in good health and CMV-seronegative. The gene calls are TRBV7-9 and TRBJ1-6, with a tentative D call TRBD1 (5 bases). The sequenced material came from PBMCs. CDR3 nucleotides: TGTGCCAGCAGCTTAGCCGCTGGGGCTTTGTATAATTCACCCCTCCACTTT. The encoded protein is CASSLAAGALYNSPLHF.